This T cell receptor (beta chain) was identified during a study of Ad26.COV2.S vaccination and SARS-CoV-2 variants. Study-level background: Each vaccinee took Ad26.COV2.S intramuscularly, once or twice 56 days apart.

A note on this clone: What it recognizes is unknown.

TCRdb's table, derived via immunoSEQ multiplex PCR, lists solely in-frame clones and lacks some. Of approximately 460,000 clones listed, about nine tenths are singletons. Broader study findings: Comparability of non-spike TCR breadth was observed across vaccine and placebo recipients. The placebo group had lower spike-specific TCR breadth than the vaccine recipients did.

Trimming took off 3 bases at V and 2 bases at J, with 11 bases between the two ends. The germline CDR1 and CDR2 sequences are SEHNR and FQNEAQ (reference sequence). The CDR3 has 15 amino acids. Stated treatment: about 20 received Ad26.COV2.S at low or high dose, single or two shots; several received placebo; per-sample allocation not given. The investigators took samples on day 63 after the first vaccine or placebo injection. The chain has TRBV7-9 and TRBJ1-5; weak D call: TRBD1 (5 bases). The material sequenced was peripheral blood, taken in a trial of Ad26.COV2.S vaccine versus placebo. This TCR came from a person between 18 and 65 years old who received the Ad26.COV2.S COVID-19 vaccine or a placebo. Here the CDR3 DNA reads TGTGCCAGCAGCTTGGGGGGACCGCGCAATCAGCCCCAGCATTTT. Amino acid sequence: CASSLGGPRNQPQHF.